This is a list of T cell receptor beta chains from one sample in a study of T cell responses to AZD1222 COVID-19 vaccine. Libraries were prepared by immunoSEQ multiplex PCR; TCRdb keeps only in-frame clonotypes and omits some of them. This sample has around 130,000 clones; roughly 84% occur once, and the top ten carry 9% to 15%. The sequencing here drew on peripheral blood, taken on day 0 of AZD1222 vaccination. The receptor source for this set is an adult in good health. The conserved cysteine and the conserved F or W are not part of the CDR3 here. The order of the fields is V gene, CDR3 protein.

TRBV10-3	ASQTGGNTIY
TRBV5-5	ASSPGTGLTNTGELF
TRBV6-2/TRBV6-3	ASSSVRGSSYNEQF
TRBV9	ASSGGGQGRIYGYT
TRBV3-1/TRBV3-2	ASSQDRYEQY
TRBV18	ASSPRQGTYEQY
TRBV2	ASSDTGLGRAF
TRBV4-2	ASSQEGPPAAGLF
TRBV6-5	ASIRGETGELF
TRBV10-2	ASSVTVGTDTQY
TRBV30	AWTRRGLETQY
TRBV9	ASSVSTGSYNEQF
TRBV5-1	ASSSLPGEGTEAF
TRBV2	ARSDKRNTEAF
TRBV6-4	ASTRTENLNTGELF
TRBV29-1	SGGRMNTEAF
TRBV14	ASSQINYGYT
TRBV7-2	ASSPRLAGNEQY
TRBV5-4	ASSPPSGELF
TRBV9	ASSVVASGLSEQY
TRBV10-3	AISGGTGSYEQY
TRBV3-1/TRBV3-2	ASSRSGGAQETQY
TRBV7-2	ASSFLQGGTEAF
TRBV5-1	ASSLGQGGNQPQH
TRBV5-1	ASSLGLAGSGSDTQY
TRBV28	ASSNPSGASYNEQF
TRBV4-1	ASSQDGLRRGNTIY
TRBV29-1	SVKAGDPYNEQF
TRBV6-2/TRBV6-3	ASSPGGGPDTQY
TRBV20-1	SARHRTEAF
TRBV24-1	ATSSGTSGNTIY
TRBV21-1	ASSTGAPPHEQY
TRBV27	ASSLTGPLGNQPQH
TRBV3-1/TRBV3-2	ASSQGRNGYT
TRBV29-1	SVDQGANMNTEAF
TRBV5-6	ASSSLHGEKLF
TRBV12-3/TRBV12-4	ASSINRGNEQF
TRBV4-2	ASSQDPRDPPDTQY
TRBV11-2	ASSLARGAGELF
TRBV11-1	ASSIRDTAYNEQF
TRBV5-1	ASSSVGTRFVNEQF
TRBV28	ASSSPTGHREQY
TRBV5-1	ASSLDGKPYTEAF
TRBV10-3	AISPGRLYGYT
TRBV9	ASSVGPKDYEQY
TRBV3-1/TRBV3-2	ASSQGAGDVDTQY
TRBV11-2	ASSGRPKGEKLF
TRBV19	ASTPLGRATNEKLF